The 8 T cell receptor beta chains listed next were all sequenced from one sample in a study of blood T cell repertoires in COVID-19. The method was immunoSEQ multiplex PCR; TCRdb's version includes in-frame clones alone and lacks a portion of them. The sample contains under 200,000 clones, 85% of which appear only once. Sequenced material: peripheral blood. Source of these receptors: a woman aged 45-59 years with COVID-19, enrolled during active disease.

This clone was counted a single time. V is TRBV5-1 and J is TRBJ2-3; the match to TRBD2 covers 11 bases. Germline V gene sequence: CDR1 SGHRS, CDR2 YFSETQ. The J segment lost 8 bases and the V segment lost 1 base, leaving 15 bases of the junction unmatched. The CDR3 runs 18 residues. The CDR3 protein is CASSLTASGGPRPGTQYF. DNA for the CDR3: TGCGCCAGCAGCTTGACGGCTAGCGGGGGGCCCCGTCCTGGTACGCAGTATTTT.

The gene calls are TRBV7-9 and TRBJ2-7, with TRBD1 identical over 7 bases. V trimming: 10 bases; J trimming: 2 bases; junction bases outside the gene matches: 8. Germline-derived CDR1 and CDR2 are SEHNR and FQNEAQ (reference sequence). The CDR3 extends over 13 amino acids. CDR3 sequence reads: CATEQTGTYEQYF. The CDR3 DNA reads as TGTGCCACCGAACAGACAGGGACCTACGAGCAGTACTTC.

This rearrangement joins TRBV7-9 to TRBJ1-1; D call uncertain. Germline assignment: CDR1 SEHNR and CDR2 FQNEAQ (reference sequence). The V and J ends lost 5 bases and 6 bases respectively, with 10 bases between them. The CDR3 is 12 amino acids. The CDR3: CASSPSIAEAFF. As DNA, the CDR3 is TGTGCCAGCAGCCCAAGTATAGCTGAAGCTTTCTTT.

The rearrangement joins TRBV19 to TRBJ2-7, with D hard to call. Germline CDR1 LNHDA, CDR2 SQIVND (reference sequence). V lost 5 bases, J lost 2 bases, and 10 bases lay in between. The CDR3 length is 13 residues. The CDR3 spells CASSLADTYEQYF. The CDR3 nucleotides read TGTGCCAGTAGTTTGGCAGACACCTACGAGCAGTACTTC.

This chain joins TRBV30 and TRBJ1-2, with D possibly TRBD1 on 6 matching bases. Per the germline V gene, CDR1 is GTSNPN and CDR2 is SVGIG (reference sequence). The CDR3 is made up of 14 amino acids. V lost 5 bases and J 9 bases, leaving 22 bases between the germline ends. The CDR3 region is CAWQVLQGGNSYTF. The CDR3 DNA reads TGTGCCTGGCAGGTCTTACAGGGAGGGAATAGCTACACCTTC.

The genes are TRBV5-8 and TRBJ1-4; 7 bases are shared with TRBD1. Germline CDR1 SGHTS, CDR2 YDEGEE. The CDR3 contains 13 residues. The V and J ends lost 6 bases and 2 bases, in that order; junction bases with no gene match: 1. The CDR3 bases are TGTGCCAGCAACAGGGGTACTAATGAAAAACTGTTTTTT. Its translation: CASNRGTNEKLFF. Based on the CDR3 plus reference TRBV5-8 and TRBJ1-4, the full variable domain is EAGVTQSPTHLIKTRGQQATLRCSPISGHTSVYWYQQALGLGLQFLLWYDEGEERNRGNFPPRFSGRQFPNYSSELNVNALELEDSALYLCASNRGTNEKLFFGSGTQLSVL.

V gene TRBV11-3 combines with J gene TRBJ2-1; TRBD1 aligns across 7 bases. The CDR3 extends over 15 amino acids. Germline V lookup: CDR1 SGHNT, CDR2 YENEEA. After removal of 2 bases from V and 3 bases from J, the junction contained 4 bases not matched to a gene. The CDR3 coding sequence is TGTGCCAGCAGCTTATACCGGGACAGCTACAATGAGCAGTTCTTC. This codes for CASSLYRDSYNEQFF. The full variable domain, rest sourced from reference TRBV11-3 and TRBJ2-1, is EAGVVQSPRYKIIEKKQPVAFWCNPISGHNTLYWYLQNLGQGPELLIRYENEEAVDDSQLPKDRFSAERLKGVDSTLKIQPAELGDSAVYLCASSLYRDSYNEQFFGPGTRLTVL.

The CDR3 nucleotides are TGTGCCAGCAGTCTAAACAGGGGACGGACAGATACGCAGTATTTT. Encoded protein: CASSLNRGRTDTQYF. The chain is built from TRBV28 and TRBJ2-3, with 7 bases aligning to TRBD1. CDR1 and CDR2 (germline): MDHEN, SYDVKM. The trim removed 5 bases at V and 3 bases at J, leaving 8 bases unmatched. The CDR3 consists of 15 residues.